Given below is one TCR beta chain in context. TCRdb's table, derived via immunoSEQ multiplex PCR, lists solely in-frame clones and lacks some. The table includes under 100,000 clones, around 87% detected once. The entry originates in a study of blood T cell repertoires in COVID-19. The germline V gene encodes CDR1 LNHDA and CDR2 SQIVND (reference sequence). The CDR3 consists of 14 residues. Trimming cost V 5 bases and J 0 bases, with 8 bases left between them. The chain couples TRBV19 to TRBJ1-5, with D tentatively TRBD1 (6 bases). The sequence was obtained from a human donor in a cohort sampled during active COVID-19. Sequencing used peripheral blood. CDR3 sequence: CASSLRGSNQPQHF. The DNA of the CDR3 is TGTGCCAGTAGTCTCAGGGGTAGCAATCAGCCCCAGCATTTT.